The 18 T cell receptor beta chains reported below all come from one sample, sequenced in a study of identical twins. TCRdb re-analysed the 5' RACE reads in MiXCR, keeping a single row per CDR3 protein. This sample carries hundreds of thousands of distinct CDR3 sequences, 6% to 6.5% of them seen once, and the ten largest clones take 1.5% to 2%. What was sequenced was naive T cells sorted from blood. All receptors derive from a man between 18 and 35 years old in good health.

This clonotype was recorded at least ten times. CDR3 sequence: CASSLAWVGGRNQPQHF. In DNA form, the CDR3 reads TGTGCCAGCAGCTTAGCGTGGGTGGGAGGTCGGAATCAGCCCCAGCATTTT. The chain carries TRBV7-8 and TRBJ1-5; D is uncertain. Trimming removed 0 bases from V and 4 bases from J, with 16 bases in between. This CDR3 comprises 17 residues. Germline V CDR1 and CDR2: SGHVS, FQNEAQ. Drawing the rest from reference TRBV7-8 and TRBJ1-5, the complete variable domain is GAGVSQSPRYKVAKRGQDVALRCDPISGHVSLFWYQQALGQGPEFLTYFQNEAQLDKSGLPSDRFFAERPEGSVSTLKIQRTQQEDSAVYLCASSLAWVGGRNQPQHFGDGTRLSIL.

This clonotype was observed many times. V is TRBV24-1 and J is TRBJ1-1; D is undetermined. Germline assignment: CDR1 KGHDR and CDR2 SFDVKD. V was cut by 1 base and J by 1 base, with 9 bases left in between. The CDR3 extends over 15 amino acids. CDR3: CATSDFSIENTEAFF. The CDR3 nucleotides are TGTGCCACCAGTGATTTCTCGATCGAGAACACTGAAGCTTTCTTT.

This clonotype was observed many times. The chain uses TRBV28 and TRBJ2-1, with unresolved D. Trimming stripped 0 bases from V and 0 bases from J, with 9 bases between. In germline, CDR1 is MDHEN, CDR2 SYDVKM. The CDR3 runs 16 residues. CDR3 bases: TGTGCCAGCAGTTTATGGGTTAGCAACTCCTACAATGAGCAGTTCTTC. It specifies CASSLWVSNSYNEQFF.

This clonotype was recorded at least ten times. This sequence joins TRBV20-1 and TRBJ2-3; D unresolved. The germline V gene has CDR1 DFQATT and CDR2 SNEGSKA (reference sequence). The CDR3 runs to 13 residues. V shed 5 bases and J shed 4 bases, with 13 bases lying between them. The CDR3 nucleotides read TGCAGTGCTCGACCGCCTGATTCAGATACGCAGTATTTT. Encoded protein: CSARPPDSDTQYF.

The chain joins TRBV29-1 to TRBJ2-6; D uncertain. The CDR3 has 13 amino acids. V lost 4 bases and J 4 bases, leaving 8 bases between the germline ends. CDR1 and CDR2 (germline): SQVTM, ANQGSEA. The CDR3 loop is CSVGLTGANVLTF. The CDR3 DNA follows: TGCAGCGTTGGGTTGACCGGGGCCAACGTCCTGACTTTC.

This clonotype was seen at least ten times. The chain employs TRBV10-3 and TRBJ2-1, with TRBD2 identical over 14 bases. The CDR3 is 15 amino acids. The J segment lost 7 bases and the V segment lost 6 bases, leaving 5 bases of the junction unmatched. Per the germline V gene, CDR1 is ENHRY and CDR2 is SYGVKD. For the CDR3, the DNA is TGTGCCATCAGATGGACTAGCGGGAGGAAAAATGAGCAGTTCTTC. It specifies CAIRWTSGRKNEQFF.

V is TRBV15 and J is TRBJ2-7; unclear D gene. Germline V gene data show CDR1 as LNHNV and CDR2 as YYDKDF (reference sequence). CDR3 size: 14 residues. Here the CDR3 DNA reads TGTGCCGCCAGCAGAGATGGCGGAACCTACGAGCAGTACGTC. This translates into CAASRDGGTYEQYV.

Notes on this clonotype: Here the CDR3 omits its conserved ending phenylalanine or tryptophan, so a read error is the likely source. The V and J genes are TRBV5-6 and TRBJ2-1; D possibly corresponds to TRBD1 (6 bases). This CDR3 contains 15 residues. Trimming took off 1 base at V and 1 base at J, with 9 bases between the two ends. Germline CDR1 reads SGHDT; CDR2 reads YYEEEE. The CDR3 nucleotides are TGTGCCAGCAGCTTGAGGGGGAGTTCCTACAATGAGCAGTTCTTG. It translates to CASSLRGSSYNEQFL.

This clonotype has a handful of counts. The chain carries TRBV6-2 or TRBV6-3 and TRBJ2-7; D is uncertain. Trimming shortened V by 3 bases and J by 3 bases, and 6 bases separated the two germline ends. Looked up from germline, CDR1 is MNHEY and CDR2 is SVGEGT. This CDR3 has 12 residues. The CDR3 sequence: CASSYEVYEQYF. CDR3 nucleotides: TGTGCCAGCAGTTATGAGGTCTACGAGCAGTACTTC.

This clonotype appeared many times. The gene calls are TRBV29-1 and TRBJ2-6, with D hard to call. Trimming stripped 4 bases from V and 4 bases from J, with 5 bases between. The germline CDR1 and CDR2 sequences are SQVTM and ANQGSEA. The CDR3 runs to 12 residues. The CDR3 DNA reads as TGCAGCGTTGTTCGGGGGGCCAACGTCCTGACTTTC. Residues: CSVVRGANVLTF.

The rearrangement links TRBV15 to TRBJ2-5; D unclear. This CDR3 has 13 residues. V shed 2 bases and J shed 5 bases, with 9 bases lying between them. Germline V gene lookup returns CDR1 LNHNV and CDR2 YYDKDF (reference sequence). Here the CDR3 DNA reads TGTGCCACCAGCAGACCCCTTCCCGAGACCCAGTACTTC. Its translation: CATSRPLPETQYF.

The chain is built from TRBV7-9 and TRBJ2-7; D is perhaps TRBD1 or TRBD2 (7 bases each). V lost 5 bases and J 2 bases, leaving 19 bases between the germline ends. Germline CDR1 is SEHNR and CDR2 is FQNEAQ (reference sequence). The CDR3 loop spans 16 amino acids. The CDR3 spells CASSPSRGGGPYEQYF. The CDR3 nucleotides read TGTGCCAGCAGCCCCAGCAGGGGGGGCGGACCCTACGAGCAGTACTTC.

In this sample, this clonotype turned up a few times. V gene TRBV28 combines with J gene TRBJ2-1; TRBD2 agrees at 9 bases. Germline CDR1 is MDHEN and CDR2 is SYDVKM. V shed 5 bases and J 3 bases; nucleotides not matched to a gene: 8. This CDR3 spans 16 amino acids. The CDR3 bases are TGTGCCAGCAGTCGAAGAGCGGGAGGAGACTACAATGAGCAGTTCTTC. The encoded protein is CASSRRAGGDYNEQFF.

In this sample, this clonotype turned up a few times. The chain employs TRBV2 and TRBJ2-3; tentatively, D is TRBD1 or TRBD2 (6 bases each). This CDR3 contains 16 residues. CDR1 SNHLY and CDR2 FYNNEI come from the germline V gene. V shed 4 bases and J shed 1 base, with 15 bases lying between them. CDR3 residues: CASSGKGGLRTDTQYF. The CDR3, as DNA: TGTGCCAGCAGTGGTAAGGGGGGTCTCCGCACAGATACGCAGTATTTT.

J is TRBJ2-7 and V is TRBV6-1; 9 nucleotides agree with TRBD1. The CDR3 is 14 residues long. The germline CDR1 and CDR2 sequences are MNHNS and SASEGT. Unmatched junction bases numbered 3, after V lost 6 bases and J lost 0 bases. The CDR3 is CASRTGGTSYEQYV. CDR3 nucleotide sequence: TGTGCCAGCAGGACAGGGGGGACCTCCTACGAGCAGTACGTC.

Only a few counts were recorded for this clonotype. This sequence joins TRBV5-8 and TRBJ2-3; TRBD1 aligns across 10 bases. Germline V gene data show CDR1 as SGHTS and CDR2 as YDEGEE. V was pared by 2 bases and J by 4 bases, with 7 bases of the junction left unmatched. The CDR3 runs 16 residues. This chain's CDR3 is CASSFGTGAVSDTQYF. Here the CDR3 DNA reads TGTGCCAGCAGCTTTGGGACAGGGGCAGTGTCAGATACGCAGTATTTT.

The DNA of the CDR3 is TGCAGTGCTACTCCCAACACCGGGGAGCTGTTTTTT. Amino acids: CSATPNTGELFF. The gene calls are TRBV20-1 and TRBJ2-2; D unclear. V lost 4 bases to trimming and J lost 2 bases, with 5 bases between them. The CDR3 has 12 residues. The germline V gene encodes CDR1 DFQATT and CDR2 SNEGSKA (reference sequence).

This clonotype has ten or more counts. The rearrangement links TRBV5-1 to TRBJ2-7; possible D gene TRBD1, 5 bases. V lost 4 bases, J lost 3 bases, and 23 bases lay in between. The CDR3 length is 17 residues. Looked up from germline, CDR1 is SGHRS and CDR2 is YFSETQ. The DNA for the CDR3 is TGCGCCAGCAGCCAAAAGACAGCCCCCGCGATCCTCTACGAGCAGTACTTC. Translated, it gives CASSQKTAPAILYEQYF.